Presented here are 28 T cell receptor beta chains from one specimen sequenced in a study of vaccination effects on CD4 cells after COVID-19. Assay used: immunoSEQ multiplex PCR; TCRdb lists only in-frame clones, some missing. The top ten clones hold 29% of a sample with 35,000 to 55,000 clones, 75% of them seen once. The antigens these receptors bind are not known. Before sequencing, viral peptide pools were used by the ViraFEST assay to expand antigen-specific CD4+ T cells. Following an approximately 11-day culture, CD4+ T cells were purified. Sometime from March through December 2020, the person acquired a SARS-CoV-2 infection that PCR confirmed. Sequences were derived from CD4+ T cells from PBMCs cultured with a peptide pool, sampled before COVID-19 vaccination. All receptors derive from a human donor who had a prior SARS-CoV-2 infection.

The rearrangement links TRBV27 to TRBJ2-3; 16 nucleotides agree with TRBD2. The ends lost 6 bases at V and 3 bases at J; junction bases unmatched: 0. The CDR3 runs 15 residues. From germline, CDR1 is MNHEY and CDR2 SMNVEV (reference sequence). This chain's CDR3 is CASRGLAGGTDTQYF. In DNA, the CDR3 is TGTGCCAGCAGGGGACTAGCGGGAGGGACAGATACGCAGTATTTT.

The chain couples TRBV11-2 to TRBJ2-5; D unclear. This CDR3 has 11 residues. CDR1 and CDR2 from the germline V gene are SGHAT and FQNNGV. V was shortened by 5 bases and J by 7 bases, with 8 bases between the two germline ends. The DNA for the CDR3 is TGTGCCAGCAGCCAGTTGGGGACCCAGTACTTC. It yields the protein CASSQLGTQYF.

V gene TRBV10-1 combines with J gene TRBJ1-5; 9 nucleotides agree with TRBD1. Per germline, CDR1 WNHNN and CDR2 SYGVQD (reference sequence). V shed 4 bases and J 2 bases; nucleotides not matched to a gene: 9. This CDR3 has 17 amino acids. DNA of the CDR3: TGCGCCAGCAGTGTCCGGGACAGGGAAACGGGCAATCAGCCCCAGCATTTT. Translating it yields CASSVRDRETGNQPQHF.

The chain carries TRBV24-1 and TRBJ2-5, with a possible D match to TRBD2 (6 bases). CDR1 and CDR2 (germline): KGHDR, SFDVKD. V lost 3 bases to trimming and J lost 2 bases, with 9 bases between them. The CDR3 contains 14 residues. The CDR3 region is CATSDPSVQETQYF. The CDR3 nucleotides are TGTGCCACCAGTGATCCTAGCGTACAAGAGACCCAGTACTTC.

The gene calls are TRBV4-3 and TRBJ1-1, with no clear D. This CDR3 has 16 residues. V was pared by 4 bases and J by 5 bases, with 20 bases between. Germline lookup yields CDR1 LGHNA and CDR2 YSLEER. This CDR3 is CASSRAGGEARTEAFF. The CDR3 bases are TGCGCCAGCAGCCGGGCTGGTGGAGAAGCGAGGACTGAAGCTTTCTTT.

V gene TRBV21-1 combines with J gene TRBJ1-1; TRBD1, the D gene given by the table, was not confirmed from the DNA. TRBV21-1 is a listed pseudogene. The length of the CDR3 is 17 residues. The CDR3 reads CASSKVLVDRGNTEAFF. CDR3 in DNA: TGTGCCAGCAGCAAAGTGTTGGTGGACAGGGGCAACACTGAAGCTTTCTTT.

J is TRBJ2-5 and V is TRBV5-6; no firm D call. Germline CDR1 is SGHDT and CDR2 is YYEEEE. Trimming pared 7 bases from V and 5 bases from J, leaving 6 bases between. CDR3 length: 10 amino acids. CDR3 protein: CASGPETQYF. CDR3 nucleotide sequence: TGTGCCAGCGGGCCGGAGACCCAGTACTTC.

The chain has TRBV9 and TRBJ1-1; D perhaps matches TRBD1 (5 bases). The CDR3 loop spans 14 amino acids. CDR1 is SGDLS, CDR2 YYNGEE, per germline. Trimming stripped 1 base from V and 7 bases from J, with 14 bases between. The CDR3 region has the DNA TGTGCCAGCAGCGTATATCAGGGAGTGGGTGAAGCTTTCTTT. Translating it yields CASSVYQGVGEAFF.

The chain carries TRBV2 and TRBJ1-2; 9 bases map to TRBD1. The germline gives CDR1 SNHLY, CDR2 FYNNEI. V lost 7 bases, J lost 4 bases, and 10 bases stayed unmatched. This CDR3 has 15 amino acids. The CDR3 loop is CASTKGQGIFYGYTF. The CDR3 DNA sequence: TGTGCCAGCACCAAAGGACAGGGGATTTTCTATGGCTACACCTTC.

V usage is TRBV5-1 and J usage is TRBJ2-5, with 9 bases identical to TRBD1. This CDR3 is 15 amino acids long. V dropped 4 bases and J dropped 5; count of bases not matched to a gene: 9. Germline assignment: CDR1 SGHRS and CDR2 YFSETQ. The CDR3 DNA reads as TGCGCCAGCAGCATAAGACAGGGGGTTGGGGAGACCCAGTACTTC. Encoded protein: CASSIRQGVGETQYF. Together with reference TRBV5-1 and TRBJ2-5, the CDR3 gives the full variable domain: KAGVTQTPRYLIKTRGQQVTLSCSPISGHRSVSWYQQTPGQGLQFLFEYFSETQRNKGNFPGRFSGRQFSNSRSEMNVSTLELGDSALYLCASSIRQGVGETQYFGPGTRLLVL.

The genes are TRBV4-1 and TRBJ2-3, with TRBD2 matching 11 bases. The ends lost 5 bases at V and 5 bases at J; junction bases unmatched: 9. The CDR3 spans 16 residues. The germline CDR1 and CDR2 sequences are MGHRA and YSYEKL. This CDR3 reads CASSIRSGGGRDTQYF. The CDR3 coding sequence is TGCGCCAGCAGCATCCGTAGCGGGGGGGGTAGAGATACGCAGTATTTT.

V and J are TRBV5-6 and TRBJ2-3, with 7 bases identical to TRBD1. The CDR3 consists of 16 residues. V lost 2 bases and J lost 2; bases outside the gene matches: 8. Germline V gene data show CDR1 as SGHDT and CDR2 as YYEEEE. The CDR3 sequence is CASSLGQGDYTDTQYF. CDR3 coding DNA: TGTGCCAGCAGCTTAGGGCAGGGGGATTACACAGATACGCAGTATTTT.

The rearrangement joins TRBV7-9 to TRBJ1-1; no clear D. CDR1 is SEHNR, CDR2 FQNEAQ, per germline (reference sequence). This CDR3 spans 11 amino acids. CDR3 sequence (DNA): TGTAGTATCCGGCGAGGCACTGAAGCTTTCTTT. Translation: CSIRRGTEAFF.

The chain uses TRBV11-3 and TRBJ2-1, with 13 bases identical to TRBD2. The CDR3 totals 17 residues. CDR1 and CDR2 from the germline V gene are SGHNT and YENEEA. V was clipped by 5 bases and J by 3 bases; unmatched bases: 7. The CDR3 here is CASSIGRTSGGYNEQFF. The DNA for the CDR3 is TGTGCCAGCAGCATCGGTAGGACTAGCGGGGGCTACAATGAGCAGTTCTTC.

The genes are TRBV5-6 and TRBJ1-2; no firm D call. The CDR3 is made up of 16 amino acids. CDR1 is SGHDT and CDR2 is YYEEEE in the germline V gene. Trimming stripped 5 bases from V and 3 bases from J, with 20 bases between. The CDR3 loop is CASRGLTASNYYGYTF. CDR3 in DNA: TGTGCCAGCAGAGGTCTCACCGCGAGCAATTACTATGGCTACACCTTC.

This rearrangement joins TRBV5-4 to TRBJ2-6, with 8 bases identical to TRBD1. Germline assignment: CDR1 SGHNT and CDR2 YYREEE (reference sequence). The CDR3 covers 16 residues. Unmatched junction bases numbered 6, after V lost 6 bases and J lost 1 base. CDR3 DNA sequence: TGTGCCAGCACCCGGACAGGGAATTCTGGGGCCAACGTCCTGACTTTC. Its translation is CASTRTGNSGANVLTF.

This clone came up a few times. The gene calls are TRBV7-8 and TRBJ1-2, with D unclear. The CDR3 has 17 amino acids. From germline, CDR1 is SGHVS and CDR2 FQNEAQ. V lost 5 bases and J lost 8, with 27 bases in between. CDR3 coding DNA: TGTGCCAGCAGCGCTTATATCGTGGCTCTAAACTCGGGAGGCTACACCTTC. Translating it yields CASSAYIVALNSGGYTF.

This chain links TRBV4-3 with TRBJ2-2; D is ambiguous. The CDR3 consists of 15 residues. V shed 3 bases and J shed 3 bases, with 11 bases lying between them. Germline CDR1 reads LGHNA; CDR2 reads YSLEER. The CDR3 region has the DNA TGCGCCAGCAGCCATGAAAATCGGGACACCGGGGAGCTGTTTTTT. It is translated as CASSHENRDTGELFF.

The CDR3 here is CASSDRHSGTALRNYEQYF. The CDR3 region has the DNA TGCGCCAGCAGTGACCGGCACTCCGGGACAGCACTAAGAAACTACGAGCAGTACTTC. The rearrangement links TRBV10-1 to TRBJ2-7; 7 bases are a match to TRBD1. The CDR3 is 19 amino acids. Germline V lookup: CDR1 WNHNN, CDR2 SYGVQD (reference sequence). The ends lost 3 bases at V and 3 bases at J; junction bases unmatched: 20.

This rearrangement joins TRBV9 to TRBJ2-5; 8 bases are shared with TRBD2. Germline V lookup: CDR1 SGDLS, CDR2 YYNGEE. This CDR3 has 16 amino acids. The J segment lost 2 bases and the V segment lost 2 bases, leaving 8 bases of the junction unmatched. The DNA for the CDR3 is TGTGCCAGCAGCGTGGGATCCGGGGGGGGACAAGAGACCCAGTACTTC. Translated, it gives CASSVGSGGGQETQYF.

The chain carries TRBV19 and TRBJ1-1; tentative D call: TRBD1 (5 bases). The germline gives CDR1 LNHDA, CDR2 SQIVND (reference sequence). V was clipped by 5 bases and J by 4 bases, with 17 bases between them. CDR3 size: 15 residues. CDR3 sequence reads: CASSLHPQGSTEAFF. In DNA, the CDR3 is TGTGCCAGTAGTCTCCATCCGCAGGGTAGCACTGAAGCTTTCTTT. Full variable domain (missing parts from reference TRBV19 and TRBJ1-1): DGGITQSPKYLFRKEGQNVTLSCEQNLNHDAMYWYRQDPGQGLRLIYYSQIVNDFQKGDIAEGYSVSREKKESFPLTVTSAQKNPTAFYLCASSLHPQGSTEAFFGQGTRLTVV.

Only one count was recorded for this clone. CDR3 region: CASSTTRAAKQFF. Written as DNA, the CDR3 is TGTGCCAGCAGTACGACTAGGGCGGCAAAGCAGTTCTTC. V usage is TRBV6-5 and J usage is TRBJ2-1, with a tentative D call TRBD2 (6 bases). This CDR3 region has 13 residues. Germline V gene data show CDR1 as MNHEY and CDR2 as SVGAGI. Trimming removed 5 bases at V and 11 bases at J, with 16 bases between.

The CDR3 region is CASSQLGNEQFF. Here the CDR3 DNA reads TGCGCCAGCAGCCAACTCGGCAATGAGCAGTTCTTC. This chain joins TRBV4-1 and TRBJ2-1; D is undetermined. The CDR3 covers 12 residues. From germline, CDR1 is MGHRA and CDR2 YSYEKL. V gave up 2 bases and J gave up 6 bases, with 5 bases separating them.

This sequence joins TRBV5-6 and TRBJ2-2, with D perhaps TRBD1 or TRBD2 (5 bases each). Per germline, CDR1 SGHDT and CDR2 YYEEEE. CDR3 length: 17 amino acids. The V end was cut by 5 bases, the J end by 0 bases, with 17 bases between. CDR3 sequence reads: CASSPIRGPPNTGELFF. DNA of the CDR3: TGTGCCAGCAGTCCTATCCGGGGACCTCCGAACACCGGGGAGCTGTTTTTT.

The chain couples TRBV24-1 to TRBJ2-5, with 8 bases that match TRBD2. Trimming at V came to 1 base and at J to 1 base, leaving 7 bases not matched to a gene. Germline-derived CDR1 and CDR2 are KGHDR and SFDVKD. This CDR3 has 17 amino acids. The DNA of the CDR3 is TGTGCCACCAGTGATTTAACTAGCGGTAGTACCCAAGAGACCCAGTACTTC. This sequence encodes CATSDLTSGSTQETQYF.

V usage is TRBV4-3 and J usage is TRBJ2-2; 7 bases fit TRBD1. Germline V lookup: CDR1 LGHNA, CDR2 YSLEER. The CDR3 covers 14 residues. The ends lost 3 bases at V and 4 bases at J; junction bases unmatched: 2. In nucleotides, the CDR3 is TGCGCCAGCAGCCAGGGACAGAGCACCGGGGAGCTGTTTTTT. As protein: CASSQGQSTGELFF.

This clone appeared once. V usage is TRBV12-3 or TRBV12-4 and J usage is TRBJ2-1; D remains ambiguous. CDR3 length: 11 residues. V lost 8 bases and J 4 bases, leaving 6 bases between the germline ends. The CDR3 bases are TGTGCCAGCGGGGTATACAATGAGCAGTTCTTC. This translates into CASGVYNEQFF.

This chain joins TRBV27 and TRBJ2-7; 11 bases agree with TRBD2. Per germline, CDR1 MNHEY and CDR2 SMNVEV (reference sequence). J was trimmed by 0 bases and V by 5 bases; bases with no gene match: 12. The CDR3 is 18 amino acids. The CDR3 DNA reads TGTGCCAGCAGTCCCCTGACTAGCGGGGACTTCTCCTCCTACGAGCAGTACTTC. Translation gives CASSPLTSGDFSSYEQYF.